The subject of this entry is one T cell receptor (beta chain). As yet, its antigen is unknown. This sample was included in a study of vaccination effects on CD4 cells after COVID-19. Overall study: Post-vaccine specimens were collected at a median of 72 days following the second dose. The study's findings and limits: The study found marked clonal contraction of infection- and vaccine-induced clones late after vaccination.

This CDR3 is built from 12 residues. Germline CDR1 and CDR2: MNHEY and SVGAGI. Trimming took 6 bases from V and 2 from J, leaving 7 bases between them. Generated by immunoSEQ multiplex PCR, the TCRdb table keeps only in-frame clones and is missing some. The sample lists approximately 83,000 clones, about three quarters occurring once. Before sequencing took place, the ViraFEST assay used viral peptide pools to expand antigen-specific CD4+ T cells. On roughly day 10 of culture, CD4+ T cells were separated out. BNT162b2 vaccine or mRNA-1273 vaccine was given to participants in two doses. All vaccine recipients tested negative for nucleocapsid antibodies and had never contracted SARS-CoV-2 infection. A few million PBMC were placed in each well, which was supplemented with roughly 10 IU/ml IL-2 and around 10 ug/ml peptides.

This sequence originates from a human donor who received a COVID-19 vaccine. Sequenced here: CD4+ T cells from PBMCs cultured with HCoV-OC43 spike peptides, sampled after COVID-19 vaccination. Sample subset: HCoV-OC43 spike overlapping peptide pool stimulation. The rearrangement uses TRBV6-5 and TRBJ1-1; D is ambiguous. The DNA of the CDR3 is TGTGCCAGCAGAATGGGTAACACTGAAGCTTTCTTT. It codes for CASRMGNTEAFF.